These 13 T cell receptor beta chains originate from one sample sequenced in a study of OX40 agonist ivuxolimab in advanced cancers. Here immunoSEQ multiplex PCR was the method, and the copy in TCRdb shows in-frame clones only, minus some. The sample carries tens of thousands of clones, around nine tenths recorded once. The specimen comprised CD4+ or CD8+ T cells sorted from blood, sampled in a trial of the OX40 agonist ivuxolimab. The receptors shown here come from an adult with an advanced solid tumor such as melanoma, head and neck, liver or kidney cancer.

The chain joins TRBV30 to TRBJ2-1; TRBD2 agrees at 7 bases. Germline assignment: CDR1 GTSNPN and CDR2 SVGIG (reference sequence). Unmatched junction bases numbered 10, after V lost 1 base and J lost 4 bases. The CDR3 is made up of 16 amino acids. Written as DNA, the CDR3 is TGTGCCTGGAGTGCACCCCTTTTGCGGGGGTACAATGAGCAGTTCTTC. This encodes CAWSAPLLRGYNEQFF.

The chain combines TRBV19 with TRBJ1-1; D perhaps matches TRBD1 (5 bases). The germline V gene encodes CDR1 LNHDA and CDR2 SQIVND (reference sequence). V lost 3 bases, J lost 5 bases, and 13 bases lay in between. The CDR3 is 14 amino acids. The CDR3, as DNA: TGTGCCAGTAGTATGGGGGAGGCTGATACTGAAGCTTTCTTT. Its protein is CASSMGEADTEAFF.

This chain connects TRBV28 to TRBJ1-6; D is unresolved. The CDR3 totals 14 residues. V was shortened by 5 bases and J by 8 bases, with 13 bases between the two germline ends. The germline V gene encodes CDR1 MDHEN and CDR2 SYDVKM. Here the CDR3 reads CASSIRASDSPLHF. The CDR3 DNA reads as TGTGCCAGCAGTATCAGAGCTTCAGATTCACCCCTCCACTTT. The whole variable domain, filled in from reference TRBV28 and TRBJ1-6, reads DVKVTQSSRYLVKRTGEKVFLECVQDMDHENMFWYRQDPGLGLRLIYFSYDVKMKEKGDIPEGYSVSREKKERFSLILESASTNQTSMYLCASSIRASDSPLHFGNGTRLTVT.

The chain joins TRBV15 to TRBJ1-2; D is unclear. Per the germline V gene, CDR1 is LNHNV and CDR2 is YYDKDF (reference sequence). The CDR3 extends over 15 amino acids. V was shortened by 3 bases and J by 5 bases, with 16 bases between the two germline ends. The CDR3 bases are TGTGCCACCAGCAGGGAGGGAGTCCCCCTATATGGCTACACCTTC. This sequence encodes CATSREGVPLYGYTF. Using reference TRBV15 and TRBJ1-2 for the parts outside the CDR3, the full variable domain is DAMVIQNPRYQVTQFGKPVTLSCSQTLNHNVMYWYQQKSSQAPKLLFHYYDKDFNNEADTPDNFQSRRPNTSFCFLDIRSPGLGDTAMYLCATSREGVPLYGYTFGSGTRLTVV.

The rearrangement uses TRBV7-3 and TRBJ2-7, with D possibly being TRBD2 (5 bases). The CDR3 runs 13 residues. Germline V gives CDR1 SGHTA, CDR2 FQGTGA. V was clipped by 2 bases and J by 6 bases, with 11 bases between them. In nucleotides, the CDR3 is TGTGCCAGCAGCTTATTAGGACTTTCCGAGCAGTACTTC. Amino acids: CASSLLGLSEQYF.

J is TRBJ2-3 and V is TRBV6-1; TRBD2 is a possible D gene (7 bases). The V gene's germline CDR1 is MNHNS and CDR2 SASEGT. V gave up 6 bases and J gave up 6 bases, with 19 bases separating them. The CDR3 runs to 15 residues. CDR3 sequence reads: CASSSAGGPTDTQYF. Written as DNA, the CDR3 is TGTGCCAGCAGCTCGGCCGGGGGGCCGACGGATACGCAGTATTTT.

A few counts support this clone. The genes are TRBV15 and TRBJ2-3, with TRBD1 matching 10 bases. The CDR3 extends over 16 amino acids. Trimming at V came to 3 bases and at J to 4 bases, leaving 7 bases not matched to a gene. CDR1 is LNHNV, CDR2 YYDKDF, per germline (reference sequence). CDR3 DNA: TGTGCCACCAGCAGCCGGGACAGGGGCGTTCCAGATACGCAGTATTTT. Its translation is CATSSRDRGVPDTQYF.

The chain uses TRBV27 and TRBJ1-5; D may be TRBD1 (6 bases). From germline, CDR1 is MNHEY and CDR2 SMNVEV (reference sequence). This CDR3 region has 14 residues. V dropped 5 bases and J dropped 4 bases, with 12 bases sitting between them. Written as DNA, the CDR3 is TGTGCCAGCAGTGGCGGGGGCGGGAATCAGCCCCAGCATTTT. This codes for CASSGGGGNQPQHF.

The rearrangement joins TRBV7-2 to TRBJ2-5, with D perhaps TRBD1 (5 bases). With the DNA end fitting TRBJ2-7 better, the J assignment may be wrong. The CDR3 loop spans 13 amino acids. Germline V gene lookup returns CDR1 SGHTA and CDR2 FQGNSA. The CDR3 region has the DNA TGTGCCAGCAGCGACAGAGCCTTCTACGAGCAGTACTTC. This sequence encodes CASSDRAFYEQYF.

This clone has just a few counts. The chain combines TRBV10-2 with TRBJ2-7; no reliable D call. The CDR3 totals 14 residues. CDR1 is WSHSY and CDR2 is SAAADI in the germline V gene. V shed 0 bases and J shed 4 bases, with 10 bases lying between them. The DNA of the CDR3 is TGCGCCAGCAGTGAGTCGGGTCTGACGTACGAGCAGTACTTC. It is translated as CASSESGLTYEQYF.

The chain uses TRBV10-3 and TRBJ2-1; D is uncertain. The CDR3 consists of 13 residues. V gave up 8 bases and J gave up 7 bases, with 15 bases separating them. Germline V CDR1 and CDR2: ENHRY, SYGVKD. CDR3 region: CAIENVDRNEQFF. The CDR3 DNA follows: TGTGCCATCGAAAACGTAGACCGTAATGAGCAGTTCTTC.

The rearrangement uses TRBV6-5 and TRBJ1-5; D is possibly TRBD1 (5 bases). The CDR3 loop spans 15 amino acids. Germline V CDR1 and CDR2: MNHEY, SVGAGI. Trimming pared 6 bases from V and 1 base from J, leaving 13 bases between. CDR3 amino acids: CASSLTVRSNQPQHF. CDR3 nucleotides: TGTGCCAGCAGCTTGACAGTAAGAAGCAATCAGCCCCAGCATTTT.

The chain employs TRBV6-5 and TRBJ2-1; D possibly corresponds to TRBD2 (6 bases). The CDR3 spans 15 residues. CDR1 MNHEY and CDR2 SVGAGI come from the germline V gene. V shed 10 bases and J shed 0 bases, with 16 bases lying between them. CDR3 in DNA: TGTGCCACTTGGGGCCCTAGCGACTCCTACAATGAGCAGTTCTTC. It encodes CATWGPSDSYNEQFF.